The next 25 T cell receptor beta chains were all read from a single sample in a study of blood T cells in healthy people across ages. The authors ran a second PCR of about 6 to 12 cycles using a sample-barcoded 5' primer and a J-beta primer mix. TCRdb re-called the 5' RACE reads through MiXCR, storing one row per CDR3 protein. Here the sample spans about a million distinct CDR3 sequences, 45% to 60% being singletons. Sequencing was carried out using blood. Receptors were obtained from a woman aged 60 to 75 in good health.

V usage is TRBV28 and J usage is TRBJ2-3, with 15 bases matching TRBD2. J was trimmed by 1 base and V by 10 bases; bases with no gene match: 9. CDR3 length: 17 residues. CDR1 MDHEN and CDR2 SYDVKM come from the germline V gene. CDR3 in DNA: TGTGCCACCTCTCGGACTAGCGGGAGGGCCGGCACAGATACGCAGTATTTT. As protein: CATSRTSGRAGTDTQYF.

This clonotype was detected a few times. The rearrangement joins TRBV3-1 to TRBJ2-5, with D unresolved. Matching the DNA end better, TRBJ2-7 makes the J call doubtful. The CDR3 runs 14 residues. The germline CDR1 and CDR2 sequences are LGHDT and YNNKEL (reference sequence). The CDR3 loop is CASSQEQSQHEQYF. In DNA form, the CDR3 reads TGTGCCAGCAGCCAAGAACAAAGCCAGCACGAGCAGTACTTC.

This clonotype appeared a few times. The rearrangement joins TRBV4-1 to TRBJ2-3; 11 bases agree with TRBD2. With V trimmed by 4 bases and J by 2 bases, 5 bases remained unmatched. The CDR3 is 16 residues long. Per the germline V gene, CDR1 is MGHRA and CDR2 is YSYEKL. CDR3 DNA sequence: TGCGCCAGCAGCCTCAGACTAGCGGGAATCACAGATACGCAGTATTTT. Protein: CASSLRLAGITDTQYF.

V and J are TRBV30 and TRBJ1-2, with a possible D match to TRBD1 (6 bases). There are 12 residues in the CDR3. The germline V and J ends were trimmed by 4 bases and 7 bases, with 13 bases remaining between them. The germline gives CDR1 GTSNPN, CDR2 SVGIG (reference sequence). This CDR3 reads CAWKQGLGGYTF. The CDR3 bases are TGTGCCTGGAAACAGGGATTAGGTGGCTACACCTTC.

The chain employs TRBV28 and TRBJ2-7; 9 bases match TRBD1. The V and J ends lost 7 bases and 3 bases, in that order; junction bases with no gene match: 4. CDR3 length: 13 residues. In germline, CDR1 is MDHEN, CDR2 SYDVKM. The CDR3 spells CASTGTGNYEQYF. The DNA for the CDR3 is TGTGCCAGCACAGGGACAGGGAACTACGAGCAGTACTTC.

The chain employs TRBV6-2 or TRBV6-3 and TRBJ2-3, with 9 bases aligning to TRBD2. The CDR3 contains 16 residues. The V gene's germline CDR1 is MNHEY and CDR2 SVGEGT. With V trimmed by 2 bases and J by 6 bases, 9 bases remained unmatched. This CDR3 is CASSYELAGVPDTQYF. CDR3 coding DNA: TGTGCCAGCAGTTACGAGTTAGCGGGAGTCCCCGATACGCAGTATTTT.

Concerning this clonotype itself: Sequence at one end of the junction differs from germline and may be a read error. The rearrangement uses TRBV12-3 or TRBV12-4 and TRBJ2-4, with D perhaps given as TRBD1 or TRBD2 (6 bases each). The CDR3 extends over 13 amino acids. CDR3 amino acids: CAGSLEEGGIQYF. CDR3 coding DNA: TGTGCCGGCAGTTTAGAGGAGGGGGGCATTCAGTACTTC.

Only a few counts were recorded for this clonotype. The V gene is TRBV11-2, the J gene TRBJ2-3; no definite D call. Trimming cost V 6 bases and J 9 bases, with 1 base left between them. Per the germline V gene, CDR1 is SGHAT and CDR2 is FQNNGV. The CDR3 extends over 8 amino acids. The CDR3 region has the DNA TGTGCCAGCAGAACGCAGTATTTT. It yields the protein CASRTQYF.

This clonotype has more than one count but fewer than ten. The rearrangement links TRBV12-3 or TRBV12-4 to TRBJ1-2; perhaps TRBD1 as D (6 bases). The CDR3 has 15 amino acids. V was trimmed by 2 bases and J by 4 bases, leaving 14 bases between them. CDR3 sequence reads: CASSLFGGRGYGYTF. For the CDR3, the DNA is TGTGCCAGCAGTTTATTCGGGGGCCGGGGCTATGGCTACACCTTC.

Many counts were recorded for this clonotype. The gene calls are TRBV29-1 and TRBJ2-5, with a possible D match to TRBD1 (5 bases). Germline V CDR1 and CDR2: SQVTM, ANQGSEA. The CDR3 is 15 residues long. Trimming left V 5 bases short and J 4 bases short, with 20 bases between. The CDR3 here is CSVKGPNVGRETQYF. The CDR3 nucleotides read TGCAGCGTTAAAGGGCCCAATGTGGGGCGAGAGACCCAGTACTTC.

The sample holds a few counts of this clonotype. The rearrangement uses TRBV7-2 and TRBJ2-6, with 8 bases aligning to TRBD2. Germline V gives CDR1 SGHTA, CDR2 FQGNSA. Trimming cost V 3 bases and J 0 bases; bases outside gene matches: 10. This CDR3 contains 19 residues. CDR3 DNA sequence: TGTGCCAGCAGCTTTATGCATAGCGGGACTAACTCTGGGGCCAACGTCCTGACTTTC. This gives the protein CASSFMHSGTNSGANVLTF.

The rearrangement links TRBV7-2 to TRBJ2-1; the match to TRBD1 covers 7 bases. The DNA end is more similar to TRBJ2-7, so the J call may be wrong. The CDR3 loop spans 15 amino acids. CDR1 is SGHTA and CDR2 is FQGNSA in the germline V gene. The chain's CDR3 is CASTATGTAYNEQYF. In DNA, the CDR3 is TGTGCCAGCACCGCAACCGGGACAGCCTACAATGAGCAGTACTTC.

The chain is built from TRBV7-2 and TRBJ1-5; 8 bases line up with TRBD1. Germline V gene data show CDR1 as SGHTA and CDR2 as FQGNSA. J lost 4 bases, V lost 10 bases, and 12 bases had no gene match. The CDR3 sequence is 15 residues long. Here the CDR3 reads CATKPAWDRNQPQHF. CDR3 nucleotide sequence: TGTGCCACAAAACCGGCGTGGGACAGGAATCAGCCCCAGCATTTT. Filled out from reference TRBV7-2 and TRBJ1-5, the complete variable domain reads GAGVSQSPSNKVTEKGKDVELRCDPISGHTALYWYRQSLGQGLEFLIYFQGNSAPDKSGLPSDRFSAERTGGSVSTLTIQRTQQEDSAVYLCATKPAWDRNQPQHFGDGTRLSIL.

This chain uses TRBV20-1 with TRBJ2-7; TRBD2 matches at 8 bases. The CDR3 has 15 residues. Per the germline V gene, CDR1 is DFQATT and CDR2 is SNEGSKA (reference sequence). J gave up 5 bases and V 5 bases, and 14 bases lay outside the gene matches. In DNA form, the CDR3 reads TGCAGTGCTCTCCAGCGGGGGCGGGAGCGGAACGAGCAGTACTTC. Its translation is CSALQRGRERNEQYF.

The chain uses TRBV5-6 and TRBJ2-7; a possible D gene is TRBD1 (5 bases). The CDR3 has 16 amino acids. Trimming left V 4 bases short and J 3 bases short, with 20 bases between. Germline loops: CDR1 SGHDT, CDR2 YYEEEE. The CDR3 bases are TGTGCCAGCAGCCTCGATCCCGGACAACCAATCTACGAGCAGTACTTC. Protein sequence: CASSLDPGQPIYEQYF.

This clonotype has more than one count but fewer than ten. The chain joins TRBV10-2 to TRBJ2-1; 9 bases fit TRBD2. Germline-derived CDR1 and CDR2 are WSHSY and SAAADI. The CDR3 covers 17 residues. The ends lost 7 bases at V and 7 bases at J; junction bases unmatched: 17. Here the CDR3 DNA reads TGCGCCAGCACCAGCGGTTTTAGCGGGAGCCGGCGGAATGAGCAGTTCTTC. Its protein product is CASTSGFSGSRRNEQFF.

This clonotype was recorded only once. The chain joins TRBV27 to TRBJ2-1; TRBD2 might be the D (6 bases). Trimming cost V 5 bases and J 6 bases, with 17 bases left between them. Germline values: CDR1 MNHEY, CDR2 SMNVEV (reference sequence). The CDR3 extends over 15 amino acids. The CDR3 loop reads CASSAPGLGINEQFF. As DNA, the CDR3 is TGTGCCAGCAGTGCTCCGGGACTGGGGATCAATGAGCAGTTCTTC.

Ten or more counts support this clonotype. This rearrangement joins TRBV7-2 to TRBJ2-5; 8 bases match TRBD1. The germline CDR1 and CDR2 sequences are SGHTA and FQGNSA. This CDR3 region has 13 residues. After removal of 5 bases from V and 4 bases from J, the junction contained 3 bases not matched to a gene. The CDR3 nucleotides are TGTGCCAGCAGCCCGGACAGGGCAGAGACCCAGTACTTC. It codes for CASSPDRAETQYF.

This rearrangement joins TRBV18 to TRBJ2-7; D is perhaps TRBD1 or TRBD2 (5 bases each). Judging by the DNA end, TRBJ2-5 fits better; the J call may be wrong. The CDR3 length is 15 residues. Germline V gene lookup returns CDR1 KGHSH and CDR2 LQKENI. The CDR3 is CASSPLAQGRETQYF. In nucleotides, the CDR3 is TGTGCCAGCTCACCATTGGCTCAGGGACGGGAGACCCAGTACTTC.

There are a few counts of this clonotype. The chain uses TRBV25-1 and TRBJ2-7; D tentatively reads TRBD1 or TRBD2 (5 bases each). From germline, CDR1 is MGHDK and CDR2 SYGVNS. V dropped 5 bases and J dropped 3 bases, with 14 bases sitting between them. The CDR3 sequence is 14 residues long. The CDR3 sequence is CASSFPGPLYEQYF. As DNA, the CDR3 is TGTGCCAGCAGTTTTCCGGGACCTCTCTACGAGCAGTACTTC.

The V and J genes are TRBV29-1 and TRBJ2-3; a weak D match, TRBD1 (5 bases). The CDR3 sequence is 14 residues long. From germline, CDR1 is SQVTM and CDR2 ANQGSEA. The germline V and J ends were trimmed by 5 bases and 1 base, with 13 bases remaining between them. The CDR3 here is CSVPRVGRTDTQYF. The CDR3 DNA is TGCAGCGTTCCCAGGGTCGGTCGCACAGATACGCAGTATTTT.

The V gene is TRBV20-1, the J gene TRBJ2-7, with D maybe TRBD1 (7 bases). This CDR3 comprises 13 residues. With 5 bases removed from V and 3 bases from J, the gap between germline ends came to 14 bases. From germline, CDR1 is DFQATT and CDR2 SNEGSKA (reference sequence). CDR3 region: CSARGRDSYEQYF. DNA for the CDR3: TGCAGTGCTCGGGGGCGGGACAGCTACGAGCAGTACTTC.

The CDR3 sequence is CAISVQGAADTQYF. CDR3 coding DNA: TGTGCCATCAGTGTCCAGGGGGCCGCAGATACGCAGTATTTT. This chain links TRBV10-3 with TRBJ2-3, with 8 bases lining up with TRBD1. The CDR3 consists of 14 residues. V was clipped by 4 bases and J by 4 bases; unmatched bases: 4. CDR1 is ENHRY and CDR2 is SYGVKD in the germline V gene.

In DNA, the CDR3 is TGTGCCAGCAGCTTAGACAGGGGGTTGGACGAGCAGTACTTC. This codes for CASSLDRGLDEQYF. The gene calls are TRBV11-2 and TRBJ2-7; 7 positions agree with TRBD1. Looked up from germline, CDR1 is SGHAT and CDR2 is FQNNGV. After removal of 0 bases from V and 5 bases from J, the junction contained 4 bases not matched to a gene. This CDR3 is 14 amino acids long.

This clonotype has more than one count but fewer than ten. This rearrangement joins TRBV20-1 to TRBJ2-7; 8 nucleotides align to TRBD1. The CDR3 runs to 16 residues. The junction had 12 bases not matched to a gene; V was cut back by 5 bases and J by 0 bases. Germline loops: CDR1 DFQATT, CDR2 SNEGSKA (reference sequence). In nucleotides, the CDR3 is TGCAGTGCTTTCTCATCCGGGACAGGCGACTCCTACGAGCAGTACTTC. Translated: CSAFSSGTGDSYEQYF.